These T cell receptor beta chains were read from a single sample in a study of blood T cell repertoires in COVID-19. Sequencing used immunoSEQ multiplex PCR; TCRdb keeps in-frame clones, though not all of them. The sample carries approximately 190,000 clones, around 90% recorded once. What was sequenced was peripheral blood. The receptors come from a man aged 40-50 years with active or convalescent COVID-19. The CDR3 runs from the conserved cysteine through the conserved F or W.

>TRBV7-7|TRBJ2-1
CASSYSQGNEQFF
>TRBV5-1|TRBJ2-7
CASSPPSYEQYF
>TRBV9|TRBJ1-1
CASSESLGQEAFF
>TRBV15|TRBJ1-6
CATSRLMGDSLNSPLHF
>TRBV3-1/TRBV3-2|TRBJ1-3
CASSHGTGGRNTIYF
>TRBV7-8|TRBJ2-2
CASSLDFWLAEANTGELFF
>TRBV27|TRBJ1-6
CASSFAGSPLHF
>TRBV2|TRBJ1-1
CARGSTGGTEAFF
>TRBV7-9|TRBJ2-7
CASSTQDYEQYF
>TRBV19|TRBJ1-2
CASSPSTGGLGYTF
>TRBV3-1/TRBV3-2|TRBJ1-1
CASRPGGTVNTEAFF
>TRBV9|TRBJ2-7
CANNPGGGQYF
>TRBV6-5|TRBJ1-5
CATGLRGNQPQHF